Each of the 12 T cell receptor beta chains below was sequenced from the same sample in a study of cytomegalovirus exposure and HLA in healthy donors. The PCR had 60 Vbeta and 13 Jbeta primers. TCRdb's table, derived via immunoSEQ multiplex PCR, lists solely in-frame clones and lacks some. In the table there are 50,000 to 75,000 clones, about 80% of which are singletons. The sequenced material came from PBMCs. These receptors were collected from a woman aged 40-49 years in good health and CMV-seronegative.

The chain carries TRBV4-1 and TRBJ2-2; 11 bases agree with TRBD2. V shed 2 bases and J 4 bases; nucleotides not matched to a gene: 3. Germline loops: CDR1 MGHRA, CDR2 YSYEKL. This CDR3 region has 16 residues. The CDR3 DNA reads TGCGCCAGCAGCCAAATAGCGGGAGGGGCCACCGGGGAGCTGTTTTTT. Protein product: CASSQIAGGATGELFF.

A few counts support this clone. V is TRBV6-1 and J is TRBJ1-5; D remains unclear. CDR3 length equals 15 residues. Germline V lookup: CDR1 MNHNS, CDR2 SASEGT. V shed 7 bases and J shed 3 bases, with 16 bases lying between them. The CDR3 loop is CASTQHGVSNQPQHF. CDR3 nucleotides: TGTGCCAGCACCCAACATGGTGTCTCCAATCAGCCCCAGCATTTT.

In its sample, this clone was seen a few times. This rearrangement joins TRBV5-1 to TRBJ2-7; D possibly corresponds to TRBD1 (5 bases). V dropped 4 bases and J dropped 6 bases, with 23 bases sitting between them. The CDR3 contains 16 residues. Germline values: CDR1 SGHRS, CDR2 YFSETQ. The CDR3 region is CASSPLLLAGNAEQYF. The CDR3 DNA reads TGCGCCAGCAGCCCCCTTCTTCTCGCAGGGAATGCCGAGCAGTACTTC. Filled out from reference TRBV5-1 and TRBJ2-7, the complete variable domain reads KAGVTQTPRYLIKTRGQQVTLSCSPISGHRSVSWYQQTPGQGLQFLFEYFSETQRNKGNFPGRFSGRQFSNSRSEMNVSTLELGDSALYLCASSPLLLAGNAEQYFGPGTRLTVT.

This clone was seen more than once but under ten times. CDR3 sequence (DNA): TGTGCCAGCAGTGAGGCGGCGGGACAGGGGGCGCTTGTAGCTTTCTTT. This translates into CASSEAAGQGALVAFF. This chain joins TRBV6-1 and TRBJ1-1; the match to TRBD1 covers 12 bases. The germline gives CDR1 MNHNS, CDR2 SASEGT. The V and J ends lost 3 bases and 10 bases, in that order; junction bases with no gene match: 12. CDR3 length equals 16 residues.

This clone was detected once. The rearrangement uses TRBV5-5 and TRBJ2-3, with D maybe TRBD2 (5 bases). In germline, CDR1 is SGHKS, CDR2 YYEKEE (reference sequence). Trimming took off 0 bases at V and 0 bases at J, with 8 bases between the two ends. The CDR3 runs 15 residues. The CDR3 here is CASSLGGSSTDTQYF. CDR3 in DNA: TGTGCCAGCAGCTTGGGAGGGTCTAGCACAGATACGCAGTATTTT.

V gene TRBV11-2 combines with J gene TRBJ2-1; 15 positions match TRBD2. Germline lookup yields CDR1 SGHAT and CDR2 FQNNGV. V gave up 5 bases and J gave up 6 bases; unmatched junction bases: 14. The CDR3 contains 19 residues. The CDR3 DNA is TGTGCCAGCAGCCGTCCGGGACTAGCGGGAGGAGGTTATTCCAATGAGCAGTTCTTC. This encodes CASSRPGLAGGGYSNEQFF.

This chain connects TRBV10-3 to TRBJ2-2; 8 bases fit TRBD1. Germline values: CDR1 ENHRY, CDR2 SYGVKD. This CDR3 is built from 13 residues. V dropped 8 bases and J dropped 9; count of bases not matched to a gene: 8. The CDR3 reads CAIGDRNDRELFF. The CDR3, as DNA: TGTGCCATCGGGGACAGGAACGACAGGGAGCTGTTTTTT.

The chain uses TRBV2 and TRBJ2-1; D not certain. The germline V and J ends were trimmed by 7 bases and 2 bases, with 15 bases remaining between them. The length of the CDR3 is 15 residues. Per germline, CDR1 SNHLY and CDR2 FYNNEI. CDR3: CASTEASATYNEQFF. CDR3 nucleotide sequence: TGTGCCAGCACTGAGGCCAGTGCAACCTACAATGAGCAGTTCTTC.

The V call is TRBV18, the J call TRBJ2-3, with D uncertain. The V and J ends lost 4 bases and 3 bases respectively, with 8 bases between them. CDR3 length: 13 amino acids. Germline CDR1 and CDR2: KGHSH and LQKENI. CDR3 sequence (DNA): TGTGCCAGCTCACGAAGCAGGACAGATACGCAGTATTTT. Translated: CASSRSRTDTQYF.

The chain couples TRBV2 to TRBJ2-7; D is perhaps TRBD1 (6 bases). V was pared by 2 bases and J by 3 bases, with 14 bases between. The CDR3 loop spans 15 amino acids. CDR1 and CDR2 from the germline V gene are SNHLY and FYNNEI. The CDR3 DNA follows: TGTGCCAGCAGTGAATTACGGGACACCAACTACGAGCAGTACTTC. As protein: CASSELRDTNYEQYF. Full variable domain (rest looked up from reference TRBV2 and TRBJ2-7): EPEVTQTPSHQVTQMGQEVILRCVPISNHLYFYWYRQILGQKVEFLVSFYNNEISEKSEIFDDQFSVERPDGSNFTLKIRSTKLEDSAMYFCASSELRDTNYEQYFGPGTRLTVT.

The gene calls are TRBV7-9 and TRBJ2-1; TRBD2 aligns across 8 bases. V shed 1 base and J 10 bases; nucleotides not matched to a gene: 6. The CDR3 extends over 14 amino acids. CDR1 and CDR2 (germline): SEHNR, FQNEAQ (reference sequence). CDR3 region: CASSLGAGVREQFF. The DNA of the CDR3 is TGTGCCAGCAGCTTAGGAGCGGGAGTGAGGGAGCAGTTCTTC.

The rearrangement joins TRBV5-1 to TRBJ2-3; 14 nucleotides match TRBD2. This CDR3 contains 15 residues. V was pared by 3 bases and J by 5 bases, with 2 bases of the junction left unmatched. From germline, CDR1 is SGHRS and CDR2 YFSETQ. The CDR3 loop is CASSSGTSGRDTQYF. The CDR3 DNA is TGCGCCAGCAGCTCGGGGACTAGCGGGAGAGATACGCAGTATTTT. Looking up the rest from reference TRBV5-1 and TRBJ2-3 gives the full variable domain: KAGVTQTPRYLIKTRGQQVTLSCSPISGHRSVSWYQQTPGQGLQFLFEYFSETQRNKGNFPGRFSGRQFSNSRSEMNVSTLELGDSALYLCASSSGTSGRDTQYFGPGTRLTVL.